This T cell receptor beta chain came from a study of regulatory T cells in long-lasting Graves disease. Study context: Graves' patients (newly diagnosed) had been on antithyroid drugs under 3 months. Study-wide findings and caveats: Analysis covered peripheral blood alone, not thyroid tissue. Among samples with persistent disease, TRBV28, TRBJ1-2 and TRBJ2-5 were favored.

CDR3 regions were amplified by Arm-PCR using iRepertoire HTBI primers to build TCR beta libraries. TCRdb re-called the multiplex PCR reads through MiXCR, storing one row per CDR3 protein. This table holds about 540,000 distinct CDR3 sequences, roughly 12% found once. The trim removed 3 bases at V and 9 bases at J, leaving 9 bases unmatched. CDR1 is MNHEY and CDR2 is SMNVEV in the germline V gene (reference sequence). This CDR3 spans 15 amino acids. The table lists this clonotype with many counts. The antigen is undetermined. The time point here: newly diagnosed GD, antithyroid drugs for less than 3 months. The TCR library used RNA extracted from PBMCs. The same data also contributed to another study, on T cells in Graves' hyperthyroidism and ophthalmopathy. That report adds: Researchers ran a first-round RT-PCR on the TCR CDR3 using the HTBI primer set.

The genes are TRBV27 and TRBJ2-1; TRBD2 matches 9 bases. The sequencing used peripheral blood mononuclear cells (PBMCs), collected at new diagnosis, from a patient treated with antithyroid drugs. The TCR was taken from a man younger than 40 with Graves disease. CDR3 protein: CASSFFSREGIEQFF. CDR3 nucleotide sequence: TGTGCCAGCAGTTTCTTCTCGCGGGAGGGAATTGAGCAGTTCTTC.